A single T cell receptor beta chain is shown here with its context. Its specificity is unknown. Patients aged 18 to 65 with hyperthyroidism were newly diagnosed, with duration under 2 months. This specimen comes from a study of T cells in Graves' hyperthyroidism and ophthalmopathy. General study points: By a 13 V-J model, ophthalmopathy was set apart from stable hyperthyroidism.

Amplified regions were TCR beta CDR3 sequences from RNA transcripts. The HTBI primer set was used in a first-round RT-PCR of the TCR CDR3. Using its own MiXCR run on the multiplex PCR reads, TCRdb lists one record per CDR3 protein. This sample has about 360,000 distinct CDR3 sequences, with less than 15% found just once. V dropped 0 bases and J dropped 9 bases, with 15 bases sitting between them. This CDR3 contains 15 residues. Per the germline V gene, CDR1 is LGHDT and CDR2 is YNNKEL (reference sequence). Material: blood. The receptor was isolated from a woman between 18 and 29 years old with Graves' hyperthyroidism. The chain links TRBV3-1 to TRBJ2-1, with D possibly being TRBD2 (5 bases). DNA for the CDR3: TGTGCCAGCAGCCAAGATATAACTAGAAACGGTGAGCAGTTCTTC. Translation gives CASSQDITRNGEQFF.